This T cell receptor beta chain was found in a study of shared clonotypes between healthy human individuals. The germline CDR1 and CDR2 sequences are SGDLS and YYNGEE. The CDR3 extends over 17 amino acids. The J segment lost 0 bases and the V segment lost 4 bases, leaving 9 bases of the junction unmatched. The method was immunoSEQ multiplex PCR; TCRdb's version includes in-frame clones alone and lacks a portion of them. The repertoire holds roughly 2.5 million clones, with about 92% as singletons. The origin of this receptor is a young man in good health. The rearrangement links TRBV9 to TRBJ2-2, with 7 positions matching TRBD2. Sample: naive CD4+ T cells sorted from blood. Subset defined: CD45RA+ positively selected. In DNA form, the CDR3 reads TGTGCCAGCAGCAGGTCGGGCGGGAGCGCGAACACCGGGGAGCTGTTTTTT. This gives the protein CASSRSGGSANTGELFF.